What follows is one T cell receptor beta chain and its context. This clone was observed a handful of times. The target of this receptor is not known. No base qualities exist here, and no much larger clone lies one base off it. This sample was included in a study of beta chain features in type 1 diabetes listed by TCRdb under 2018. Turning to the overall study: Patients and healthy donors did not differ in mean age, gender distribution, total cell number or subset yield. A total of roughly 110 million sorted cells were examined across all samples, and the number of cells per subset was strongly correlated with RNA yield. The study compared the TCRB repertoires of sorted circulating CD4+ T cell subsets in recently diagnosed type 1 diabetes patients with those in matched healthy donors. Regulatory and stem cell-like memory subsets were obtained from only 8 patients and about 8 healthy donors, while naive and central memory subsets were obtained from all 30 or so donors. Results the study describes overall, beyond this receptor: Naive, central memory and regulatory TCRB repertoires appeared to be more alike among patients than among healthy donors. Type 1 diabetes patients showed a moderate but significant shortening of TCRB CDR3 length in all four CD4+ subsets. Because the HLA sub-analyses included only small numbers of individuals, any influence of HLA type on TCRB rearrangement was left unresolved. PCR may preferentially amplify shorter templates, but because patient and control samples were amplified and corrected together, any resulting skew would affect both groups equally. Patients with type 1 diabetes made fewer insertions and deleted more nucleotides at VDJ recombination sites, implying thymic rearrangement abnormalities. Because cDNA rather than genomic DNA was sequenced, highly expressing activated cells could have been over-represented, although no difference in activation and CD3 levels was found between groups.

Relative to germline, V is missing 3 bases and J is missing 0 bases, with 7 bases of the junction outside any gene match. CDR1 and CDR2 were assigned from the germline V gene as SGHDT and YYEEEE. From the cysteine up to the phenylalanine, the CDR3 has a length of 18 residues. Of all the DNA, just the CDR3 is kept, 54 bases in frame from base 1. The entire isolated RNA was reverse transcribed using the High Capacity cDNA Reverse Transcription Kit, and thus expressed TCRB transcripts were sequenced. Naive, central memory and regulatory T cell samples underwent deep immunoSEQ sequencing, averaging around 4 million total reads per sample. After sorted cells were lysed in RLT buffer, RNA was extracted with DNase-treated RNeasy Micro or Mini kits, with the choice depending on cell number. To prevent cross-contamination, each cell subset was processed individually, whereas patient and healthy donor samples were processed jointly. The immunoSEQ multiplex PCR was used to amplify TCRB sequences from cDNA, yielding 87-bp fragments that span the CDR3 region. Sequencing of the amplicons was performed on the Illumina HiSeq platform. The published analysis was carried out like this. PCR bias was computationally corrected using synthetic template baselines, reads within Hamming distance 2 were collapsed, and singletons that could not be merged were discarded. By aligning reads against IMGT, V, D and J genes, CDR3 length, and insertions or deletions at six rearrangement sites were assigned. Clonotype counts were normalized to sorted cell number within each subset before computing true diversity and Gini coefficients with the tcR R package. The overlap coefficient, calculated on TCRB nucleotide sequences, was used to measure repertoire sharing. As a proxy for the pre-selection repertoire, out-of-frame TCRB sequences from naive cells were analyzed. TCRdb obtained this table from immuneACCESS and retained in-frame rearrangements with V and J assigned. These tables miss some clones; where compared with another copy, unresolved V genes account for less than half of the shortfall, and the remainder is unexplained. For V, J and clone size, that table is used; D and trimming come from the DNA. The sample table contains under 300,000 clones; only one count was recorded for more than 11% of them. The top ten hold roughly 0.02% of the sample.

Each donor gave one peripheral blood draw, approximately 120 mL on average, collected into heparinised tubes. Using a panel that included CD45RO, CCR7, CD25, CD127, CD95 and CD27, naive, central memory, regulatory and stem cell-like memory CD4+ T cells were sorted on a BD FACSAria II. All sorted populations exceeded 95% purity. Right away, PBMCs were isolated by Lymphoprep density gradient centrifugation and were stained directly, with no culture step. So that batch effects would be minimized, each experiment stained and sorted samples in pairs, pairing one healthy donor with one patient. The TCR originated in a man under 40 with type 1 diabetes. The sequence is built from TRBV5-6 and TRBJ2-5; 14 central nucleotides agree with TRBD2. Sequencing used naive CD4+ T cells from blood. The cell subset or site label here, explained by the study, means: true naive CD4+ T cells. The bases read TGTGCCAGCAGCTCGACGGGACTAGCGGGGGAGTACCAAGAGACCCAGTACTTC. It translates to CASSSTGLAGEYQETQYF.